This note documents a single T cell receptor (beta chain) sequence. TCRdb's table, derived via immunoSEQ multiplex PCR, lists solely in-frame clones and lacks some. The data hold about 64,000 clones, with about 88% observed a single time. These data come from a study of blood T cell repertoires in COVID-19. On the study more broadly: Sites across the United States, Italy and Spain contributed samples from acute and convalescent COVID-19.

Ages ranged from about 18 to 90 years, with residence in about 23 US areas. Participant-reported clinical history was the basis for cohort assignment. Resolution of symptoms, clearance, or two negative PCRs was present in recovered Cohort 3 donors. V lost 2 bases to trimming and J lost 0 bases, with 15 bases between them. This CDR3 contains 17 residues. Germline CDR1 LGHNA, CDR2 YNFKEQ. This TCR was recovered from a woman between 40 and 50 years old who had recovered from COVID-19. Sequenced input: PBMCs or T cells enriched from blood (not recorded which). V and J are TRBV4-2 and TRBJ2-3; D is perhaps TRBD1 (6 bases). The CDR3 DNA follows: TGTGCCAGCAGCCAATCCGACAGGTTATCTAGCACAGATACGCAGTATTTT. This sequence encodes CASSQSDRLSSTDTQYF.